Listed here are 13 T cell receptor beta chains from one sample, sequenced in a study of blood T cell repertoires in COVID-19 (dated by TCRdb to 2018 to 2021). Libraries were built with the immunoSEQ multiplex PCR assay. TCRdb provides this immuneACCESS table in a form limited to in-frame rearrangements. Some clones are lacking; in checked studies, under half of them reflect an unresolved V gene, and why the rest are absent is not known. For this sample the table gives roughly 250,000 clones, of which about 90% were detected only once. Of the sample, about an eighth falls within the top ten clones. The specimen sequenced was peripheral blood. The receptors originated from a woman in her thirties with COVID-19, enrolled during active disease.

This chain uses TRBV7-9 with TRBJ1-5, with unresolved D. CDR1 and CDR2 from the germline V gene are SEHNR and FQNEAQ (reference sequence). The CDR3 is made up of 12 amino acids. V was pared by 2 bases and J by 3 bases, with 2 bases between. CDR3: CASSLYNQPQHF. Written as DNA, the CDR3 is TGTGCCAGCAGCTTATACAATCAGCCCCAGCATTTT.

The rearrangement links TRBV6-5 to TRBJ2-7, with a tentative D call TRBD1 (5 bases). V shed 6 bases and J shed 3 bases, with 12 bases lying between them. Germline loops: CDR1 MNHEY, CDR2 SVGAGI. This CDR3 is built from 13 residues. CDR3 sequence (DNA): TGTGCCAGCAGCCTGACAGTAAGCTACGAGCAGTACTTC. It specifies CASSLTVSYEQYF.

This clone was seen just once. The chain combines TRBV11-2 with TRBJ2-7, with 7 bases fitting TRBD2. The CDR3 loop spans 14 amino acids. The J segment lost 2 bases and the V segment lost 5 bases, leaving 6 bases of the junction unmatched. Per germline, CDR1 SGHAT and CDR2 FQNNGV. The CDR3 region has the DNA TGTGCCAGCAGCCTAGCGGTCACTCCCTACGAGCAGTACTTC. Translation: CASSLAVTPYEQYF.

Concerning this clone itself: Other DNA sequences of this sample code for an identical CDR3. The chain combines TRBV5-1 with TRBJ2-3; 9 nucleotides agree with TRBD2. CDR1 and CDR2 from the germline V gene are SGHRS and YFSETQ. CDR3 size: 15 residues. With V trimmed by 0 bases and J by 5 bases, 4 bases remained unmatched. The CDR3 nucleotides are TGCGCCAGCAGCTTGGTGGCGGGGGGGCAAGATACGCAGTATTTT. Its protein is CASSLVAGGQDTQYF. Full variable domain (remainder filled in from reference TRBV5-1 and TRBJ2-3): KAGVTQTPRYLIKTRGQQVTLSCSPISGHRSVSWYQQTPGQGLQFLFEYFSETQRNKGNFPGRFSGRQFSNSRSEMNVSTLELGDSALYLCASSLVAGGQDTQYFGPGTRLTVL.

This sequence joins TRBV10-1 and TRBJ2-3; D might be TRBD1 (6 bases). V gave up 5 bases and J gave up 0 bases, with 12 bases separating them. CDR1 and CDR2 from the germline V gene are WNHNN and SYGVQD (reference sequence). This CDR3 has 15 amino acids. Here the CDR3 reads CASSLDGTSTDTQYF. The CDR3 DNA follows: TGCGCCAGCAGTTTGGACGGGACAAGCACAGATACGCAGTATTTT.

The CDR3 region has the DNA TGTGCCAGTAGTATGAGGACAGATACGCAGTATTTT. Translated: CASSMRTDTQYF. The V call is TRBV19, the J call TRBJ2-3; D is unresolved. With 3 bases removed from V and 3 bases from J, the gap between germline ends came to 4 bases. CDR1 LNHDA and CDR2 SQIVND come from the germline V gene (reference sequence). The CDR3 loop spans 12 amino acids.

This chain links TRBV27 with TRBJ2-7; D perhaps matches TRBD1 (7 bases). The CDR3 runs to 12 residues. Germline loops: CDR1 MNHEY, CDR2 SMNVEV (reference sequence). V lost 5 bases, J lost 3 bases, and 8 bases lay in between. The CDR3 bases are TGTGCCAGCAGTCAGGGGGGCTACGAGCAGTACTTC. Protein: CASSQGGYEQYF.

This chain joins TRBV5-6 and TRBJ2-1, with D possibly being TRBD2 (6 bases). There are 11 residues in the CDR3. Deletions cut 7 bases from V and 7 bases from J, with 9 bases between. Per germline, CDR1 SGHDT and CDR2 YYEEEE. The CDR3 sequence is CASGDLNEQFF. The DNA for the CDR3 is TGTGCCAGCGGGGACTTAAATGAGCAGTTCTTC.

In this sample, this clone turned up once. The CDR3 here is CASSQRGGQETQYF. Here the CDR3 DNA reads TGTGCCAGCTCCCAGAGGGGGGGCCAAGAGACCCAGTACTTC. The rearrangement uses TRBV18 and TRBJ2-5; maybe TRBD2 (7 bases). Germline V lookup: CDR1 KGHSH, CDR2 LQKENI. The CDR3 covers 14 residues. V lost 6 bases to trimming and J lost 1 base, with 12 bases between them.

The rearrangement uses TRBV5-1 and TRBJ2-7; D perhaps matches TRBD1 (6 bases). V dropped 4 bases and J dropped 5 bases, with 22 bases sitting between them. CDR1 is SGHRS and CDR2 is YFSETQ in the germline V gene. This CDR3 has 16 residues. As DNA, the CDR3 is TGCGCCAGCAGCGGACCCGGGACAAGGACGTTCAACGAGCAGTACTTC. It specifies CASSGPGTRTFNEQYF.

The V gene is TRBV11-3, the J gene TRBJ2-7, with TRBD1 matching 8 bases. V trimming: 1 base; J trimming: 7 bases; junction bases outside the gene matches: 6. This CDR3 has 14 residues. The germline gives CDR1 SGHNT, CDR2 YENEEA. The CDR3 region is CASSLGTGGYEQYF. The DNA for the CDR3 is TGTGCCAGCAGCTTAGGTACAGGGGGTTATGAGCAGTACTTC.

V is TRBV6-1 and J is TRBJ1-2; no definite D call. The length of the CDR3 is 15 residues. Trimming pared 2 bases from V and 0 bases from J, leaving 10 bases between. Germline lookup yields CDR1 MNHNS and CDR2 SASEGT. CDR3 DNA sequence: TGTGCCAGCAGTGAACCGTTCTCCGCTAACTATGGCTACACCTTC. The encoded protein is CASSEPFSANYGYTF.

CDR3 in amino acids: CASSHIHQGDSPLHF. The CDR3, as DNA: TGTGCCAGCAGCCATATACATCAGGGGGACTCACCCCTCCACTTT. This chain uses TRBV3-1 (or the pseudogene TRBV3-2) with TRBJ1-6; 7 bases align to TRBD1. The V segment lost 3 bases and the J segment 10 bases; nucleotides outside the gene matches: 9. CDR3 size: 15 residues. The germline V gene has CDR1 LGHDT and CDR2 YNNKEL (reference sequence).